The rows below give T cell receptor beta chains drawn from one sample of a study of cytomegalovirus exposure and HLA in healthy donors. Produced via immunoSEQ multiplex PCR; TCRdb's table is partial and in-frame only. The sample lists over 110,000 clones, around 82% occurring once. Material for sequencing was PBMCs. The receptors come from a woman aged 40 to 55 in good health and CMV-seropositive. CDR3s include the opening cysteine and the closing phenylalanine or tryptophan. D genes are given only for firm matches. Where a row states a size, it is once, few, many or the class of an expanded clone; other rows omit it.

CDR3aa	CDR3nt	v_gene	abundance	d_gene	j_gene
CASSAQGGTGANVLTF	TGCGCCAGCAGCGCCCAGGGTGGCACTGGGGCCAACGTCCTGACTTTC	TRBV5-1	.	.	TRBJ2-6
CASSLTQGNQPQHF	TGTGCCAGCAGCTTAACACAGGGCAATCAGCCCCAGCATTTT	TRBV7-8	.	.	TRBJ1-5
CASSPVLRANEQFF	TGTGCCAGCAGCCCTGTCTTGCGGGCCAATGAGCAGTTCTTC	TRBV14	few	.	TRBJ2-1
CASIRTSGHNEQFF	TGTGCCAGCATTCGGACTAGCGGACACAATGAGCAGTTCTTC	TRBV2	.	TRBD2	TRBJ2-1
CAGSHGGGRNEQYF	TGTGCCGGCAGTCACGGGGGTGGGAGGAACGAGCAGTACTTC	TRBV6-6	.	.	TRBJ2-7
CASSYSGDYEQYF	TGTGCCAGCAGTTACTCGGGAGACTACGAGCAGTACTTC	TRBV6-6	.	.	TRBJ2-7
CSVEDPLAGTDTQYF	TGCAGCGTTGAAGATCCGCTAGCGGGTACAGATACGCAGTATTTT	TRBV29-1	.	TRBD2	TRBJ2-3
CASSRTSGMQETQYF	TGTGCCAGCAGCCGGACTAGCGGGATGCAAGAGACCCAGTACTTC	TRBV4-2	few	TRBD2	TRBJ2-5
CATSRGAYVLTF	TGTGCCACCAGCAGAGGCGCTTACGTCCTGACTTTC	TRBV15	.	.	TRBJ2-6
CSVVEQGTYEQYF	TGCAGCGTTGTGGAGCAGGGGACCTACGAGCAGTACTTC	TRBV29-1	few	.	TRBJ2-7
CASKQLAGPYEQYF	TGTGCCAGCAAACAACTAGCGGGCCCCTACGAGCAGTACTTC	TRBV6-1	.	TRBD2	TRBJ2-7
CSVGTVGDNEQFF	TGCAGCGTCGGGACAGTTGGGGACAATGAGCAGTTCTTC	TRBV29-1	once	TRBD1	TRBJ2-1
CASSPTPYTQYF	TGTGCCAGCAGCCCTACTCCATATACGCAGTATTTT	TRBV28	.	.	TRBJ2-3
CASRGREGTDTQYF	TGTGCCAGCAGGGGGCGGGAGGGAACAGATACGCAGTATTTT	TRBV5-4	few	TRBD2	TRBJ2-3
CASSGDFRDTQYF	TGTGCCAGCAGTGGGGACTTTCGGGATACGCAGTATTTT	TRBV6-1	once	.	TRBJ2-3
CAISDTLYSYNSPLHF	TGTGCCATCAGTGACACTCTCTACTCCTATAATTCACCCCTCCACTTT	TRBV10-3	.	.	TRBJ1-6
CASSTPDYLSYEQYF	TGTGCCAGCAGTACACCCGACTACCTGTCCTACGAGCAGTACTTC	TRBV28	.	.	TRBJ2-7
CASSQGTGDNEQFF	TGCGCCAGCAGTCAGGGGACAGGGGACAATGAGCAGTTCTTC	TRBV5-1	.	TRBD1	TRBJ2-1
CASSPVGGTDTQYF	TGTGCCAGCAGTCCCGTCGGGGGCACAGATACGCAGTATTTT	TRBV27	once	.	TRBJ2-3
CASTSFGGEVYNEQFF	TGTGCCAGCACCTCGTTCGGAGGGGAAGTCTACAATGAGCAGTTCTTC	TRBV7-8	.	.	TRBJ2-1
CASSQGREGHEQFF	TGCGCCAGCAGCCAAGGACGGGAGGGCCATGAGCAGTTCTTC	TRBV4-1	.	TRBD2	TRBJ2-1
CASSFGDRAREAFF	TGTGCCAGCAGTTTTGGGGACAGGGCCCGTGAAGCTTTCTTT	TRBV6-1	.	TRBD1	TRBJ1-1
CASSYSSGYNEQYF	TGTGCCAGCAGTTACTCTAGCGGGTATAACGAGCAGTACTTC	TRBV6-5	.	TRBD2	TRBJ2-7
CASSLQGSLSKLFF	TGTGCCAGTAGTTTACAGGGGTCCCTATCAAAACTGTTTTTT	TRBV19	few	TRBD1	TRBJ1-4
CASSSQTGIYEQYF	TGTGCCAGCAGCTCCCAGACAGGGATCTACGAGCAGTACTTC	TRBV7-6	.	TRBD1	TRBJ2-7
CASSVGRSEEETQYF	TGTGCCAGCAGCGTAGGGCGAAGCGAGGAGGAGACCCAGTACTTC	TRBV9	.	.	TRBJ2-5
CASSVRTSEDEQFF	TGTGCCAGCAGCGTGAGGACTAGCGAGGATGAGCAGTTCTTC	TRBV11-1	few	TRBD2	TRBJ2-1
CASSRQGNWHEKLFF	TGCGCCAGCAGCCGACAGGGCAATTGGCATGAAAAACTGTTTTTT	TRBV5-1	.	TRBD1	TRBJ1-4
CSVEGSGGGTDTQYF	TGCAGCGTTGAGGGTAGCGGGGGGGGCACAGATACGCAGTATTTT	TRBV29-1	.	TRBD2	TRBJ2-3
CASLTTGARQPQHF	TGTGCCAGCCTAACGACAGGGGCCCGCCAGCCCCAGCATTTT	TRBV6-5	once	TRBD1	TRBJ1-5
CASGDRGDTQYF	TGTGCCTCGGGGGACAGGGGGGATACGCAGTATTTT	TRBV6-6	once	TRBD1	TRBJ2-3
CASSDYTGTSGQETQYF	TGTGCCAGCAGTGACTACACCGGGACTAGCGGACAAGAGACCCAGTACTTC	TRBV6-1	.	TRBD2	TRBJ2-5
CASSTVKSSSGNTIYF	TGTGCCAGCAGTACTGTCAAATCGAGCTCTGGAAACACCATATATTTT	TRBV6-8	.	.	TRBJ1-3
CASSSGQGSDTIYF	TGCGCCAGCAGCTCAGGACAGGGGAGCGACACCATATATTTT	TRBV5-1	.	TRBD1	TRBJ1-3
CASSRATGVYGYTF	TGTGCCAGCAGCCGGGCGACAGGGGTTTATGGCTACACCTTC	TRBV7-9	.	TRBD1	TRBJ1-2
CASMTGQETQYF	TGTGCCAGCATGACAGGGCAAGAGACCCAGTACTTC	TRBV2	.	TRBD1	TRBJ2-5
CASSLNPYEQYF	TGTGCCAGCAGCCTAAATCCCTACGAGCAGTACTTC	TRBV13	.	.	TRBJ2-7
CSASQGLPYEQYF	TGCAGCGCGTCACAGGGGCTTCCCTACGAGCAGTACTTC	TRBV29-1	.	TRBD1	TRBJ2-7
CASSEAPTAQHF	TGTGCCAGCAGTGAAGCTCCCACGGCCCAGCATTTT	TRBV2	.	.	TRBJ1-5
CAISGWTGSDYRGQYF	TGTGCCATCAGTGGTTGGACAGGGAGTGACTACCGGGGGCAGTACTTC	TRBV10-3	.	TRBD1	TRBJ2-7
CASSPVQGAHFEAFF	TGTGCCAGCTCACCGGTGCAGGGGGCCCACTTTGAAGCTTTCTTT	TRBV18	.	TRBD1	TRBJ1-1
CAGGGERNSPLHF	TGTGCCGGAGGTGGAGAGAGGAATTCACCCCTCCACTTT	TRBV2	once	.	TRBJ1-6
CASSLGPGRGEQYF	TGTGCCAGCAGCTTAGGTCCGGGCCGAGGGGAGCAGTACTTC	TRBV7-8	.	.	TRBJ2-7
CASSPPGADTQYF	TGTGCCAGCAGCCCCCCGGGGGCAGATACGCAGTATTTT	TRBV13	.	.	TRBJ2-3
CASSALSKPSYNEQFF	TGTGCCAGCAGCGCCCTTTCTAAACCGTCCTACAATGAGCAGTTCTTC	TRBV7-9	.	.	TRBJ2-1
CATSKGRTGGFSYEQYF	TGTGCCACCAGCAAGGGAAGGACAGGGGGGTTTTCCTACGAGCAGTACTTC	TRBV15	.	TRBD1	TRBJ2-7
CASSQTGDNSEQFF	TGTGCCAGCAGCCAAACAGGGGACAACAGTGAGCAGTTCTTC	TRBV11-1	.	TRBD1	TRBJ2-1
CASSFATSGSLYEQYF	TGTGCCAGCAGTTTTGCGACTAGCGGGAGTTTGTACGAGCAGTACTTC	TRBV27	.	TRBD2	TRBJ2-7
CASSLALQGTEAFF	TGTGCCAGCAGCTTGGCCTTACAGGGGACTGAAGCTTTCTTT	TRBV5-1	.	TRBD1	TRBJ1-1
CACTGGDQETQYF	TGTGCCTGTACCGGCGGGGACCAAGAGACCCAGTACTTC	TRBV30	few	.	TRBJ2-5
CASSLAQGEGYTF	TGCGCCAGCAGCTTGGCCCAGGGGGAGGGCTACACCTTC	TRBV5-1	.	TRBD1	TRBJ1-2
CASSLWAGQETQYF	TGCGCCAGCAGCCTCTGGGCGGGACAAGAGACCCAGTACTTC	TRBV5-1	once	.	TRBJ2-5